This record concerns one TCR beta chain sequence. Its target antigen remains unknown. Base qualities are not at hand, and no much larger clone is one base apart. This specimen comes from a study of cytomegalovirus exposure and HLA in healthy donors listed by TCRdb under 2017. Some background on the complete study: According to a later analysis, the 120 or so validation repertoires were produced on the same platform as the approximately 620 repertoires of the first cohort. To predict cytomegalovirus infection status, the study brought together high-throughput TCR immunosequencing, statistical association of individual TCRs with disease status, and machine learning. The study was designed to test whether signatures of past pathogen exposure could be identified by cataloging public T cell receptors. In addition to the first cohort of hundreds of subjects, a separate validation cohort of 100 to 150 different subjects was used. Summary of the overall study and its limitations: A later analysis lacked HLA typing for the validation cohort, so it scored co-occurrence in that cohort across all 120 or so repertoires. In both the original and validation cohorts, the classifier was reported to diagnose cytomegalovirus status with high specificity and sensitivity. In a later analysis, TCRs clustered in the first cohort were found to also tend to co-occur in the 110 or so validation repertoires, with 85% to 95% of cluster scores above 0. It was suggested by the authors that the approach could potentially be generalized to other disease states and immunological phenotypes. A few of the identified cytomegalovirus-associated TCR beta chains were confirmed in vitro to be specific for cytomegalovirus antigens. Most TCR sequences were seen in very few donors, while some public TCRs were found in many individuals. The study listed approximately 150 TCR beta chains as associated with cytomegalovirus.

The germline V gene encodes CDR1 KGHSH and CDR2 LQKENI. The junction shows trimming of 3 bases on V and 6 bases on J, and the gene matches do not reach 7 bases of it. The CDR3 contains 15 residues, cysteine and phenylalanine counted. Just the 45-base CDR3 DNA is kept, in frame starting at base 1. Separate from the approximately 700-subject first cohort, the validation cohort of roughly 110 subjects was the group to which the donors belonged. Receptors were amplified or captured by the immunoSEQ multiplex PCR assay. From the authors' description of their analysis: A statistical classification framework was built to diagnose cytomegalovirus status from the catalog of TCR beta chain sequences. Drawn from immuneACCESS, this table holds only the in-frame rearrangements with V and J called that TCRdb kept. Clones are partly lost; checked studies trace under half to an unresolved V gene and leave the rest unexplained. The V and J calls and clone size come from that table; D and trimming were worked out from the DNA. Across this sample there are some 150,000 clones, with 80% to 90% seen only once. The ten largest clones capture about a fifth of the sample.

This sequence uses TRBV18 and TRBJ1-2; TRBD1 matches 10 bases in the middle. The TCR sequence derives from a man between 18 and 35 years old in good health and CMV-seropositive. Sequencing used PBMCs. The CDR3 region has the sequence CASSPQTGGSDGYTF. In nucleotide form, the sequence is TGTGCCAGCTCACCTCAGACAGGGGGCTCGGATGGCTACACCTTC. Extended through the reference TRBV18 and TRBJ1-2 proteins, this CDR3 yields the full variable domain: NAGVMQNPRHLVRRRGQEARLRCSPMKGHSHVYWYRQLPEEGLKFMVYLQKENIIDESGMPKERFSAEFPKEGPSILRIQQVVRGDSAAYFCASSPQTGGSDGYTFGSGTRLTVV.